This T cell receptor beta chain was identified in a study of T cells after yellow fever vaccination. Study-level information: In the case of low-cell-number fractions, SMART-Seq v4 Ultra Low Input was used for preparation.

CDR1 DFQATT and CDR2 SNEGSKA come from the germline V gene (reference sequence). This CDR3 is 15 amino acids long. The V segment lost 3 bases and the J segment 0 bases; nucleotides outside the gene matches: 1. TCRdb passed the 5' RACE reads through MiXCR, listing each CDR3 protein once. The sample lists under 300,000 distinct CDR3 sequences, about 7% occurring once. At least ten counts were recorded for this clonotype. Its matching antigen is unknown. Study results and caveats: Though it reached lower strength, the secondary response hit its peak faster, day 5 versus 15. Only a minor proportion of clonotypes was detected across both CD4 and CD8 compartments.

The chain couples TRBV20-1 to TRBJ2-5; TRBD2 matches at 13 bases. The sequence was collected from a man younger than 45 who received the YFV17D yellow fever vaccine. Specimen: CD4+ T cells sorted from PBMCs, collected 15 days after the yellow fever booster vaccination. The CDR3 is CSARGLAGHQETQYF. CDR3 DNA sequence: TGCAGTGCTAGGGGACTAGCGGGGCACCAAGAGACCCAGTACTTC.